This TCR beta chain is from a study of T cells in Graves' hyperthyroidism and ophthalmopathy (dated by TCRdb to the late 2010s). For the study in its entirety: Peripheral blood samples were taken at the time of initial diagnosis, prior to any treatment. TCR V-J signatures able to tell the groups apart were searched for in a discovery cohort of 90 to 100 patients, of whom more than 40 had Graves' ophthalmopathy and some 60 had stable Graves' hyperthyroidism. An independent validation cohort of 18 to 20 hyperthyroidism patients and about 15 patients who later progressed to ophthalmopathy tested prospective prediction of ophthalmopathy. For training and testing, the roughly 100 patients in the discovery cohort were randomly divided in a 7:3 ratio. In addition, the study compared T-cell repertoires in thyroid tissue and in blood from about 6 Graves' hyperthyroidism patients. Once sampling was done, hyperthyroidism patients were given methimazole at a starting dose of 30 mg daily, whereas ophthalmopathy patients were given high-dose intravenous methylprednisolone. The paper reports TCR Vbeta CDR3 sequencing of some 140 peripheral blood samples: approximately 41 ophthalmopathy, roughly 74 hyperthyroidism and around 17 progressor patients. Overall results and qualifications from the work: A 13 V-J signature model separated ophthalmopathy from stable hyperthyroidism, with 87.88% sensitivity and 81% to 82% specificity in cross-validation and 80%/75% in testing. Blood samples also contained most of the expanded thyroid clonotypes (frequency above 0.001), which suggests that blood repertoires may reflect thyroid immune responses. Sample size was not statistically predetermined, and blinding of investigators to group allocation was not performed. During validation, the model predicted progression to ophthalmopathy a median of about 6.5 months ahead of onset, with around 70% sensitivity and almost 75% specificity.

Amplification of TCR beta CDR3 regions was carried out from RNA transcripts. The TCR CDR3 was subjected to a first round of RT-PCR using the HTBI primer set and the Qiagen OneStep RT-PCR kit. Libraries were constructed in a second round of multiplex PCR, after which size selection and purification were performed. Sequencing of the libraries was done on an Illumina HiSeq2000 using paired-end 100 bp reads. On the study's bioinformatics: SOAPnuke was used to process the raw data, with reads discarded if the reads contained adapters or uncalled bases, had a mean Phred below 15, or lacked an exact constant-primer or identifier match. COPE v1.2.5 was used to merge the high-quality paired reads, and each unique nucleotide sequence was defined as a clonotype. MiTCR v1.1 was used to align clonotypes to the IMGT TRBV, TRBD and TRBJ reference segments. Only V-J combinations with frequency above 0.0001, covering about 99% of repertoires, were analysed. The TCS score was defined as F50 (clonal expansion) divided by E x V (chaos), with BLOSUM62-based TCRdist calculated between CDR3 peptides within each V-J. Welch's t-statistics and random forest reduced around 510 V-J features to about 13, which were used in a naive Bayes classifier (R e1071). TCRdb reprocessed the public reads (quality trimming at Q25 with fastp, clone calling with MiXCR) and kept in-frame beta chains. Rows merge per CDR3 protein into single entries with the most common DNA and genes. The V and J calls were determined by TCRdb, not by the authors. The sample contains a few hundred thousand distinct CDR3 sequences, 19% of them found a single time. About 4% of the sample is held by the ten biggest clonotypes.

This clonotype was observed at least ten times. Its antigen specificity is not known. Base qualities were left out, and no much larger clone turns up one base away. Graves' hyperthyroidism was defined as stable when no progression to ophthalmopathy occurred over 18 months of follow-up. The hyperthyroidism patients were between 18 and 65 years old and newly diagnosed, with a disease duration of less than 2 months. The study excluded patients with uncontrolled infections, other autoimmune diseases, pregnancy or lactation. Diagnoses relied on clinical symptoms, serum thyroxine and TRAb, thyroid ultrasound and orbital computed tomography. PBMCs were separated from 10 ml of fresh peripheral blood using Ficoll-Paque density gradient centrifugation. Total RNA was extracted with Trizol reagent, and quality was checked on an Agilent 2100 Bioanalyzer. The CDR3 numbers 13 residues from cysteine through phenylalanine. Only the CDR3 region is kept as DNA, spanning 39 bases read in frame from base 1. The germline V gene (reference sequence) provides CDR1 DFQATT and CDR2 SNEGSKA.

In this chain, TRBV20-1 is recombined with TRBJ2-2; the D gene cannot be resolved reliably. The TCR originated in a woman aged 18-29 years with Graves' hyperthyroidism. The sequenced material came from blood. The nucleotides read TGCAGCAAGAAGAATCTGAACACCGGGGAGCTGTTTTTT. This yields the protein CSKKNLNTGELFF.